This T cell receptor beta chain emerged from a study of blood T cell repertoires in COVID-19. At the level of the study: Sources were T cells, B-cell-depleted T cells, or PBMCs; the material itself was cDNA or gDNA.

Trimming took 4 bases from V and 4 from J, leaving 17 bases between them. CDR1 is SGHRS, CDR2 YFSETQ, per germline. The CDR3 consists of 15 residues. Authors' data handling: Reference gene primers were amplified, and this amplification served to estimate nucleated cell counts. Assay: immunoSEQ multiplex PCR; the TCRdb copy retains only in-frame clones and omits some. D and trimming were read from the DNA, whereas the V and J calls and clone size are those reported in that table. The sample shows a few hundred thousand clones, around nine tenths of them seen only once. This TCR was recovered from a man younger than 45 with active or convalescent COVID-19. This chain joins TRBV5-1 and TRBJ1-1, with D unresolved. The sample comprised peripheral blood. The CDR3 bases are TGCGCCAGCAGCGACGGAGGAAGGGAATCCACTGAAGCTTTCTTT. Translating it yields CASSDGGRESTEAFF.